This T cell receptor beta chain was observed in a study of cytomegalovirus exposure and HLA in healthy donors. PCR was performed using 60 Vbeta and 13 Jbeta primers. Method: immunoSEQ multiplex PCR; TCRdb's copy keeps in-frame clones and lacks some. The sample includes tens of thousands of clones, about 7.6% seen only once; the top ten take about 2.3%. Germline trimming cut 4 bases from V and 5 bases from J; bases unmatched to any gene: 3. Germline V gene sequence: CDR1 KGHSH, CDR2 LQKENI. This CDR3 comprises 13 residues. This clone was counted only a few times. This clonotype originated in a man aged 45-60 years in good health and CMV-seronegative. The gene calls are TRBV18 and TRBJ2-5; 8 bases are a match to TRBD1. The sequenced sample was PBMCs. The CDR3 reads CASSLRDRETQYF. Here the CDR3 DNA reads TGTGCCAGCTCACTACGGGACAGGGAGACCCAGTACTTC.